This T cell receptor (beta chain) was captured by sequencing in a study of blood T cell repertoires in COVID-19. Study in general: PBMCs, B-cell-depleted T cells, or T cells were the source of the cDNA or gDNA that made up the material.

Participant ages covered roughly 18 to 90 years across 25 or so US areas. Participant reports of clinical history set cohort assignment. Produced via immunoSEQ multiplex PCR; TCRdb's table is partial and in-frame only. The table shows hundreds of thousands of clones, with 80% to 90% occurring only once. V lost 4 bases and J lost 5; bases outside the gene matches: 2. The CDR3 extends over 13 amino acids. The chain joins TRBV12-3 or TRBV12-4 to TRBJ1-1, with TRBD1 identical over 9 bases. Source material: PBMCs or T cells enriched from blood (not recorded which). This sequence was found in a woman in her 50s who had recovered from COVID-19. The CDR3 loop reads CASSWGTGTEAFF. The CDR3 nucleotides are TGTGCCAGCAGTTGGGGGACAGGGACTGAAGCTTTCTTT.